This passage covers 27 T cell receptor beta chains from one sample sequenced in a study of cytomegalovirus exposure and HLA in healthy donors. Primers: 60 Vbeta forward and 13 Jbeta reverse. Some clones are missing from TCRdb's copy, which holds only in-frame ones; the method was immunoSEQ multiplex PCR. Among around 150,000 clones, about 71% were seen once, and the ten largest hold approximately 3%. Source material: PBMCs. The origin of the receptors is a woman in her twenties or thirties in good health and CMV-seronegative.

The J gene is TRBJ2-7, the V gene TRBV25-1; D unresolved. The CDR3 covers 12 residues. V was pared by 3 bases and J by 3 bases, with 6 bases between. The germline CDR1 and CDR2 sequences are MGHDK and SYGVNS. The CDR3 DNA follows: TGTGCCAGCAGTGAGACTGACTACGAGCAGTACTTC. Amino acid sequence: CASSETDYEQYF.

The CDR3 DNA reads TGTGCCAGCAGTCCCCCTGGCAGAGCGATCCCTCAGCCCCAGCATTTT. Protein: CASSPPGRAIPQPQHF. J is TRBJ1-5 and V is TRBV28; no clear D. V was clipped by 5 bases and J by 6 bases, with 20 bases between them. The CDR3 loop spans 16 amino acids. Germline assignment: CDR1 MDHEN and CDR2 SYDVKM.

The CDR3 spells CASSESTTGTDNLANYGYTF. CDR3 nucleotides: TGCGCCAGCAGTGAGTCCACCACCGGGACAGACAACCTAGCTAACTATGGCTACACCTTC. This sequence joins TRBV10-1 and TRBJ1-2, with 7 bases identical to TRBD1. The V gene's germline CDR1 is WNHNN and CDR2 SYGVQD (reference sequence). The CDR3 length is 20 residues. V lost 0 bases and J lost 0; bases outside the gene matches: 16.

This sequence joins TRBV5-4 and TRBJ2-7; TRBD1 is a possible D gene (5 bases). V lost 4 bases to trimming and J lost 6 bases, with 11 bases between them. The CDR3 consists of 12 residues. CDR1 is SGHNT and CDR2 is YYREEE in the germline V gene (reference sequence). The CDR3 is CASSLQGSEQYF. CDR3 sequence (DNA): TGTGCCAGCAGCCTGCAGGGCTCCGAGCAGTACTTC.

The rearrangement links TRBV28 to TRBJ2-5, with 14 bases matching TRBD2. Per germline, CDR1 MDHEN and CDR2 SYDVKM. V lost 5 bases, J lost 4 bases, and 6 bases stayed unmatched. The CDR3 consists of 16 residues. This CDR3 reads CASSLPGTSGGETQYF. The CDR3 region has the DNA TGTGCCAGCAGTCTACCTGGGACTAGCGGGGGAGAGACCCAGTACTTC.

This clone was seen just once. This rearrangement joins TRBV7-9 to TRBJ2-5; 9 bases fit TRBD1. Germline loops: CDR1 SEHNR, CDR2 FQNEAQ (reference sequence). There are 15 residues in the CDR3. J lost 7 bases, V lost 2 bases, and 8 bases had no gene match. The CDR3 DNA sequence: TGTGCCAGCAGCTTATGGGACAGGGACGAGGGGACCCAGTACTTC. Residues: CASSLWDRDEGTQYF.

This chain connects TRBV4-3 to TRBJ1-1, with 7 bases aligning to TRBD1. J was trimmed by 5 bases and V by 3 bases; bases with no gene match: 3. The CDR3 length is 13 residues. Germline V gene lookup returns CDR1 LGHNA and CDR2 YSLEER. CDR3 region: CASSHNRGTEAFF. In nucleotides, the CDR3 is TGCGCCAGCAGCCATAACAGGGGTACTGAAGCTTTCTTT.

This chain links TRBV28 with TRBJ2-1, with 10 bases lining up with TRBD1. V shed 4 bases, J shed 7 bases, and the junction held 7 bases outside the gene matches. Germline lookup yields CDR1 MDHEN and CDR2 SYDVKM. The CDR3 consists of 15 residues. The CDR3 sequence: CASSWDWTGGNEQFF. As DNA, the CDR3 is TGTGCCAGCAGTTGGGATTGGACAGGGGGTAATGAGCAGTTCTTC.

The CDR3 DNA is TGTGCCAGCAGTGTAAACAGGGTGACTGGGGCCAACGTCCTGACTTTC. Translated: CASSVNRVTGANVLTF. J is TRBJ2-6 and V is TRBV6-1; tentative D call: TRBD1 (6 bases). V was clipped by 4 bases and J by 2 bases, with 12 bases between them. Germline-derived CDR1 and CDR2 are MNHNS and SASEGT. The CDR3 consists of 16 residues.

The rearrangement uses TRBV19 and TRBJ2-3; D is perhaps TRBD2 (5 bases). Trimming stripped 7 bases from V and 6 bases from J, with 14 bases between. This CDR3 is 13 amino acids long. Germline CDR1 is LNHDA and CDR2 is SQIVND (reference sequence). This CDR3 is CASNELGSDTQYF. The DNA of the CDR3 is TGTGCCAGTAACGAACTAGGGTCTGATACGCAGTATTTT.

The chain links TRBV18 to TRBJ1-5; 7 positions agree with TRBD1. This CDR3 spans 19 amino acids. V shed 6 bases and J 1 base; nucleotides not matched to a gene: 18. Per the germline V gene, CDR1 is KGHSH and CDR2 is LQKENI. The DNA for the CDR3 is TGTGCCAGCTCCCGATCGAGACAGGGAGGTAAGCGAAGCAATCAGCCCCAGCATTTT. Protein sequence: CASSRSRQGGKRSNQPQHF.

V and J are TRBV7-6 and TRBJ2-7; 7 bases map to TRBD1. V dropped 5 bases and J dropped 5; count of bases not matched to a gene: 6. Germline V gene data show CDR1 as SGHVS and CDR2 as FNYEAQ. The CDR3 loop spans 13 amino acids. This CDR3 is CASSDDRADEQYF. The CDR3 nucleotides are TGTGCCAGCAGCGACGACAGGGCAGACGAGCAGTACTTC. Drawing the rest from reference TRBV7-6 and TRBJ2-7, the complete variable domain is GAGVSQSPRYKVTKRGQDVALRCDPISGHVSLYWYRQALGQGPEFLTYFNYEAQQDKSGLPNDRFSAERPEGSISTLTIQRTEQRDSAMYRCASSDDRADEQYFGPGTRLTVT.

Points on this clone: Different DNA sequences within this sample yield the same CDR3. This chain links TRBV2 with TRBJ2-7, with 7 bases matching TRBD1. The CDR3 is made up of 14 amino acids. V shed 10 bases and J 0 bases; nucleotides not matched to a gene: 9. Germline V gene data show CDR1 as SNHLY and CDR2 as FYNNEI. The CDR3 coding sequence is TGTGCCACCTTCCAACAGGGGAACTCCTACGAGCAGTACTTC. It translates to CATFQQGNSYEQYF.

The chain combines TRBV7-9 with TRBJ1-2, with 8 bases identical to TRBD1. V trimming: 4 bases; J trimming: 4 bases; junction bases outside the gene matches: 5. Looked up from germline, CDR1 is SEHNR and CDR2 is FQNEAQ (reference sequence). This CDR3 has 14 amino acids. The CDR3 protein is CASSSSDRVYGYTF. In DNA form, the CDR3 reads TGTGCCAGCAGCTCGTCGGACAGGGTCTATGGCTACACCTTC. The variable domain in full, with the rest retrieved from reference TRBV7-9 and TRBJ1-2, is DTGVSQNPRHKITKRGQNVTFRCDPISEHNRLYWYRQTLGQGPEFLTYFQNEAQLEKSRLLSDRFSAERPKGSFSTLEIQRTEQGDSAMYLCASSSSDRVYGYTFGSGTRLTVV.

V and J are TRBV19 and TRBJ1-1; TRBD1 matches 7 bases. V was pared by 4 bases and J by 9 bases, with 11 bases of the junction left unmatched. This CDR3 spans 14 amino acids. Germline V gene data show CDR1 as LNHDA and CDR2 as SQIVND (reference sequence). The CDR3 coding sequence is TGTGCCAGTAGTACCGACAGGGTTCTTATGAAAGCTTTCTTT. This translates into CASSTDRVLMKAFF.

The rearrangement uses TRBV7-2 and TRBJ2-2; 10 positions agree with TRBD2. The CDR3 totals 16 residues. Germline V gives CDR1 SGHTA, CDR2 FQGNSA. With V trimmed by 5 bases and J by 1 base, 4 bases remained unmatched. The CDR3 DNA sequence: TGTGCCAGCAGCCCCCCTAGCGGGAGGAACACCGGGGAGCTGTTTTTT. Translation: CASSPPSGRNTGELFF.

J is TRBJ2-5 and V is TRBV30; 7 bases are shared with TRBD2. CDR1 is GTSNPN, CDR2 SVGIG, per germline (reference sequence). This CDR3 region has 14 residues. J lost 2 bases, V lost 3 bases, and 6 bases had no gene match. The DNA of the CDR3 is TGTGCCTGGAGACGGACGGGAGGACAAGAGACCCAGTACTTC. Protein sequence: CAWRRTGGQETQYF.

The genes are TRBV7-6 and TRBJ2-1; 8 bases line up with TRBD2. Trimming at V came to 2 bases and at J to 9 bases, leaving 15 bases not matched to a gene. Germline-derived CDR1 and CDR2 are SGHVS and FNYEAQ. The CDR3 runs 17 residues. The CDR3 sequence is CASSLNPGAGGMVEQFF. The CDR3 nucleotides read TGTGCCAGCAGCTTAAACCCAGGGGCGGGGGGCATGGTTGAGCAGTTCTTC. Complete variable domain (other parts from reference TRBV7-6 and TRBJ2-1): GAGVSQSPRYKVTKRGQDVALRCDPISGHVSLYWYRQALGQGPEFLTYFNYEAQQDKSGLPNDRFSAERPEGSISTLTIQRTEQRDSAMYRCASSLNPGAGGMVEQFFGPGTRLTVL.

The J gene is TRBJ2-1, the V gene TRBV9; no definite D call. Trimming cost V 3 bases and J 6 bases, with 13 bases left between them. The CDR3 is 14 amino acids. Germline CDR1 reads SGDLS; CDR2 reads YYNGEE. This chain's CDR3 is CASSASTGSNEQFF. In nucleotides, the CDR3 is TGTGCCAGCAGCGCGTCGACTGGAAGCAATGAGCAGTTCTTC.

This chain links TRBV5-4 with TRBJ2-1; 9 bases are shared with TRBD2. Germline CDR1 is SGHNT and CDR2 is YYREEE (reference sequence). The CDR3 length is 15 residues. V was clipped by 3 bases and J by 5 bases; unmatched bases: 6. The chain's CDR3 is CASSWSGRPDNEQFF. For the CDR3, the DNA is TGTGCCAGCAGCTGGAGCGGGAGGCCAGACAATGAGCAGTTCTTC.

Notes on this clone: Compared with germline, one end of the junction differs, possibly owing to a read error. The chain links TRBV7-9 to TRBJ2-7; unclear D gene. Germline CDR1 reads SEHNR; CDR2 reads FQNEAQ (reference sequence). The CDR3 is made up of 14 amino acids. The chain's CDR3 is CSSSLFGGTYEQYF. CDR3 DNA sequence: TGTTCCAGCAGCTTATTCGGCGGTACCTACGAGCAGTACTTC.

The count of this clone is one. The chain recombines TRBV18 with TRBJ1-4; D unresolved. The CDR3 covers 16 residues. Trimming removed 3 bases from V and 0 bases from J, with 11 bases in between. Germline loops: CDR1 KGHSH, CDR2 LQKENI. The CDR3 nucleotides are TGTGCCAGCTCACCTACCTACAGTGCAACTAATGAAAAACTGTTTTTT. Residues: CASSPTYSATNEKLFF.

This clone came up once. The chain has TRBV11-2 and TRBJ1-1, with 7 bases matching TRBD1. The CDR3 is 15 amino acids. The germline V gene encodes CDR1 SGHAT and CDR2 FQNNGV. V shed 5 bases and J 0 bases; nucleotides not matched to a gene: 6. CDR3 coding DNA: TGTGCCAGCAGCCCCCGGGACAGAATGAACACTGAAGCTTTCTTT. Its translation is CASSPRDRMNTEAFF. Variable domain in full (rest from reference TRBV11-2 and TRBJ1-1): EAGVAQSPRYKIIEKRQSVAFWCNPISGHATLYWYQQILGQGPKLLIQFQNNGVVDDSQLPKDRFSAERLKGVDSTLKIQPAKLEDSAVYLCASSPRDRMNTEAFFGQGTRLTVV.

This rearrangement joins TRBV5-6 to TRBJ2-7; D is uncertain. V shed 3 bases and J shed 7 bases, with 8 bases lying between them. The germline gives CDR1 SGHDT, CDR2 YYEEEE. The CDR3 has 11 residues. CDR3 in DNA: TGTGCCAGCAGCTATTCGTTGGAGCAGTACTTC. Translation: CASSYSLEQYF. The variable domain in full, completed from reference TRBV5-6 and TRBJ2-7, reads DAGVTQSPTHLIKTRGQQVTLRCSPKSGHDTVSWYQQALGQGPQFIFQYYEEEERQRGNFPDRFSGHQFPNYSSELNVNALLLGDSALYLCASSYSLEQYFGPGTRLTVT.

Concerning this clone itself: In the same sample, other DNA sequences code for this CDR3. This rearrangement joins TRBV5-1 to TRBJ1-4; 7 positions agree with TRBD1. The length of the CDR3 is 13 residues. V lost 4 bases, J lost 7 bases, and 4 bases stayed unmatched. Germline-derived CDR1 and CDR2 are SGHRS and YFSETQ. The CDR3 loop reads CASSDRVGEKLFF. The CDR3 bases are TGCGCCAGCAGCGACAGGGTGGGTGAAAAACTGTTTTTT.

The chain has TRBV30 and TRBJ1-5, with D hard to call. Trimming cost V 0 bases and J 1 base, with 7 bases left between them. CDR1 and CDR2 (germline): GTSNPN, SVGIG (reference sequence). This CDR3 has 14 amino acids. The CDR3 here is CAWSVVESNQPQHF. The CDR3 nucleotides are TGTGCCTGGAGTGTCGTGGAGAGCAATCAGCCCCAGCATTTT.

The chain combines TRBV6-1 with TRBJ2-5; unclear D gene. Judging by the DNA end, TRBJ2-7 fits better; the J call may be wrong. The CDR3 contains 13 residues. CDR1 is MNHNS, CDR2 SASEGT, per germline. Written as DNA, the CDR3 is TGTGCCAGCAGTGAACCCTATAACTACGAGCAGTACTTC. It translates to CASSEPYNYEQYF.